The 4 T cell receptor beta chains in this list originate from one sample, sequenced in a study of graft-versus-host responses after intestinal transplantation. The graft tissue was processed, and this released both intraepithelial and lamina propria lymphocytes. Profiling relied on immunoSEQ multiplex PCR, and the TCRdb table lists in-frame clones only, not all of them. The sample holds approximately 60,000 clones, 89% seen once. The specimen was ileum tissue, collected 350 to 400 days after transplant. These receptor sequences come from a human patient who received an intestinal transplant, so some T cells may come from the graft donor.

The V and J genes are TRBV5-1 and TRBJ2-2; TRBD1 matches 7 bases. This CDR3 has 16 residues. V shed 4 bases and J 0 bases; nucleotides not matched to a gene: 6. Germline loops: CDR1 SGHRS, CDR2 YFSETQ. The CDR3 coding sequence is TGCGCCAGCAGCGCTTTGGGACAGACGAACACCGGGGAGCTGTTTTTT. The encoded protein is CASSALGQTNTGELFF.

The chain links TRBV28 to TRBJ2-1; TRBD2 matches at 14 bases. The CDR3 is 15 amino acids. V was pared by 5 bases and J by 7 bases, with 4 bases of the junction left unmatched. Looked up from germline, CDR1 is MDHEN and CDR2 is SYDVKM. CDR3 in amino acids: CASSLGLAGVNEQFF. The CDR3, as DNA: TGTGCCAGCAGTCTGGGACTAGCGGGAGTTAATGAGCAGTTCTTC. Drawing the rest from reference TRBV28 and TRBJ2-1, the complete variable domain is DVKVTQSSRYLVKRTGEKVFLECVQDMDHENMFWYRQDPGLGLRLIYFSYDVKMKEKGDIPEGYSVSREKKERFSLILESASTNQTSMYLCASSLGLAGVNEQFFGPGTRLTVL.

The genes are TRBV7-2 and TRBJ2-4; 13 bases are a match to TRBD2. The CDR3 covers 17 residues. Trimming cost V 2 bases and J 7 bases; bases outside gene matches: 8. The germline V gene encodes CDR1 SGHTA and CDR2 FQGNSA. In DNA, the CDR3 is TGTGCCAGCAGCTTACCAGGACTAGCGGGGGTGAGGAACATTCAGTACTTC. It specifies CASSLPGLAGVRNIQYF.

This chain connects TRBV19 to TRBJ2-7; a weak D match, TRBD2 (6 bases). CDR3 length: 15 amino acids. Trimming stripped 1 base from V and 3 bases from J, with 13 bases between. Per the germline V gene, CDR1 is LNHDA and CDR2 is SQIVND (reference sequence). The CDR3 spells CASSIAGDGGYEQYF. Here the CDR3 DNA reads TGTGCCAGTAGTATAGCGGGGGACGGAGGCTACGAGCAGTACTTC.